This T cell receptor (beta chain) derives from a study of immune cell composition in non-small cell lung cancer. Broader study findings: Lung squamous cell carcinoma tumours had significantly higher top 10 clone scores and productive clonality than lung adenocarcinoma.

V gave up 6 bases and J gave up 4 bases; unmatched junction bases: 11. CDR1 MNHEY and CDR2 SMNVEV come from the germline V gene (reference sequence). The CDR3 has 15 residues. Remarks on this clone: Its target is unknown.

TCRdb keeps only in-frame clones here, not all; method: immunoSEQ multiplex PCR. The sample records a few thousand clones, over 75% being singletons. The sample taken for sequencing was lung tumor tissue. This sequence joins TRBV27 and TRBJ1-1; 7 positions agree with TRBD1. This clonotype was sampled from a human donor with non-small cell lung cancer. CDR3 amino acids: CASSLRGRGVTEAFF. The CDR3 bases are TGTGCCAGCAGCCTGAGGGGGCGGGGGGTCACTGAAGCTTTCTTT.